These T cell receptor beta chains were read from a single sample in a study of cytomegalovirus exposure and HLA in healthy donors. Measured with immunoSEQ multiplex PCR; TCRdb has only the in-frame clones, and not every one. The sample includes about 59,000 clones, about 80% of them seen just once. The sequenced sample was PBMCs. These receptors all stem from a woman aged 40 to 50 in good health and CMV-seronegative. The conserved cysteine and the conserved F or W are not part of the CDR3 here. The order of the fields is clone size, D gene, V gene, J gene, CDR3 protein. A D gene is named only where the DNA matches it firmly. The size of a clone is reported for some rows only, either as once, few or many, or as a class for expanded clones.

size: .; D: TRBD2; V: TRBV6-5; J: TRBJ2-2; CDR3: GIGTSSTGELF
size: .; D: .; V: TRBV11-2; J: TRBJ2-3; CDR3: ASSFTRTLGADTQY
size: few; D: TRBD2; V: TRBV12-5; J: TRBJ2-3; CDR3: ASGLGTSGSVDTQY
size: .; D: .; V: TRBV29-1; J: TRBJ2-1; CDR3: SVQSGLMIYNEQF
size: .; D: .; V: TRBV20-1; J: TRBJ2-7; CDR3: SASGMKEQY
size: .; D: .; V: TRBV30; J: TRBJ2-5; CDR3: AWSVGSSRTETQY
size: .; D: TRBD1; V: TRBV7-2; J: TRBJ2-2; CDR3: ASSLGQGGTGELF
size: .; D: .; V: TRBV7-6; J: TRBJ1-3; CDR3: ASSLVRTATGNTIY
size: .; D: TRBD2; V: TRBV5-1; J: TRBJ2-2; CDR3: ASSLRGLAGTGELF
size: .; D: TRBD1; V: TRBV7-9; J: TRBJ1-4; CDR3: ASSLQGEFGEKLF
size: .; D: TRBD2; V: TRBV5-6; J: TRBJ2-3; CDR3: ASRGEGAGKTDTQY
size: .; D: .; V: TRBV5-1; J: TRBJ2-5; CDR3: ASSLIQEETQY
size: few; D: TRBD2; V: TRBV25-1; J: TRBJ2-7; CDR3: ASSSAGGSNEQY
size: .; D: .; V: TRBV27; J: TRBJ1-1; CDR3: ASSVGRTGDTEAF
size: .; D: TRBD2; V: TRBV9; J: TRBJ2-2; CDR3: ASSGLGHGRTGELF
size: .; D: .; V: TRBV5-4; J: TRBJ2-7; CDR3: ASSLNGQPYEQY
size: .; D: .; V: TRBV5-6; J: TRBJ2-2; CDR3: ASSLGGKNTGELF
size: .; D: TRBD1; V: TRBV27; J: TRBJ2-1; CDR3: ASSLSQGVNEQF
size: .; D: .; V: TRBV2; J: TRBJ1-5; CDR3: ASSDELSSNQPQH
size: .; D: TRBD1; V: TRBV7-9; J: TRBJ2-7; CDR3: ASSPLTGVSSYEQY
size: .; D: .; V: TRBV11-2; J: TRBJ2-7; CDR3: ASSPSVAHEQY
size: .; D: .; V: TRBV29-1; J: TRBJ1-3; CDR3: SVLGTVSSGNTIY
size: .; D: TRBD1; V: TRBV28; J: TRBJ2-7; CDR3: ASRGTGSSYEQY
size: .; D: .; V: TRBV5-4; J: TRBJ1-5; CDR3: ASSLDGQFSNQPQH
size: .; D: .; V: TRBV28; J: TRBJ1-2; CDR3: ATSDSYYGYT
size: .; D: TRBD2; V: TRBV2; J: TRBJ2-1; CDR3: ASSEMLGLAAAEQF
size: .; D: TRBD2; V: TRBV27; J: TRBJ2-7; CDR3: ASSLGRTSDYEQY
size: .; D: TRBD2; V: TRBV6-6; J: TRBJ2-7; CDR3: ASSGTSGWEQY
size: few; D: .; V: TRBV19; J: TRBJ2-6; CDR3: ASKSSPGHMVSGANVLT
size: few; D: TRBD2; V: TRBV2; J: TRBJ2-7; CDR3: ASSVAGGGSYEQY
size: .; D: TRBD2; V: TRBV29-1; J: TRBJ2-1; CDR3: SVEEALGASGIGNEQF
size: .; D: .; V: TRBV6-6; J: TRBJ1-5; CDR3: ASSLGHLSNQPQH
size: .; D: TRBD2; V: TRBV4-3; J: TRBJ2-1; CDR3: ASSQPSGGLNEQF
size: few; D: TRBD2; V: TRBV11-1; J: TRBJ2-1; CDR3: ASSSVGLEGSEQF
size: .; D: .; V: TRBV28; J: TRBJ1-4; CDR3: ASIQGRFTTNEKLF
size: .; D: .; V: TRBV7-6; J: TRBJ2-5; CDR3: ASSFSQRETQY
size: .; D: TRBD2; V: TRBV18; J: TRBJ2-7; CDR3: ASSPVAGWDEQY
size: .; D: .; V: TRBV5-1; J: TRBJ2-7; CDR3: ASSLTAYEQY
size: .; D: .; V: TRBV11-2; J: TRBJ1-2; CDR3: ASSLDLDYGYT
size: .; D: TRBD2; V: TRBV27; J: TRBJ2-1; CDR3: ASSSWSGSPYNEQF
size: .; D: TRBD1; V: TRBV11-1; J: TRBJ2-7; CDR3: ASSPSDREFEQY
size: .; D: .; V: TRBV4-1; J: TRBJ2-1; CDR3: ASSQDRGGQRDEQF
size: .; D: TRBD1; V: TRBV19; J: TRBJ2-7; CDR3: ASSMSRTGVSYEQY
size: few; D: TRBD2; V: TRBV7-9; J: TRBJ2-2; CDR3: ASRLRVSASGMNTGELF
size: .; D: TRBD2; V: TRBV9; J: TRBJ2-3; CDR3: ASSVVHGRTTDTQY
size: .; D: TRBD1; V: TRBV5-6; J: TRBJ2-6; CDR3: ASSLIKQGALAGANVLT
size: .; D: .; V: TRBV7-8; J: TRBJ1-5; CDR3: ASSSQDTNNQPQH
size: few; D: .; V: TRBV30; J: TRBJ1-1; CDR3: AWSVPGRVAEAF
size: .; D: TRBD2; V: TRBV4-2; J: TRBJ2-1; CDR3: ASSQDHRGAGGLSEQF
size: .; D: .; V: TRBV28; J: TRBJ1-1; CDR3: ASLIPHGEAF
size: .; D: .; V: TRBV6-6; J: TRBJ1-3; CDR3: ASSWPETEPGNTIY